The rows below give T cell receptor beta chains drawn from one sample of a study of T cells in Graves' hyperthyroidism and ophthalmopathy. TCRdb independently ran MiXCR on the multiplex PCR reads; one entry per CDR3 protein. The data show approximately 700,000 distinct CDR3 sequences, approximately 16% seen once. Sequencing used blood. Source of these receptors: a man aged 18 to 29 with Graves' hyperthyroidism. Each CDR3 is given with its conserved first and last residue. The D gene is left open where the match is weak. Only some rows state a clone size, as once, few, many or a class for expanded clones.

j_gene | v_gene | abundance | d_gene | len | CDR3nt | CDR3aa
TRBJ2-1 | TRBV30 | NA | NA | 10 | TGTGCCTGGGGGGCGGCTGAGCAGTTCTTC | CAWGAAEQFF
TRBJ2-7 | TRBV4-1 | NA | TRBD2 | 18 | TGCGCCAGCAGCCAACGTGGGACTAGCGGGGGCAGCTCCTACGAGCAGTACTTC | CASSQRGTSGGSSYEQYF
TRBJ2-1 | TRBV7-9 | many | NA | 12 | TGTGCCAGCAGCACGGGGGTGAGTGAGCAGTTCTTC | CASSTGVSEQFF
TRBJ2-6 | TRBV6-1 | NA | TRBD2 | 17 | TGTGCCATTCTCAGCGGGAGGCAGGGTTCTGGGGCCAACGTCCTGACTTTC | CAILSGRQGSGANVLTF
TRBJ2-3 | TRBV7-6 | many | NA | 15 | TGTGCCAGCAGCTCCTATAGCGGACGCACAGATACGCAGTATTTT | CASSSYSGRTDTQYF
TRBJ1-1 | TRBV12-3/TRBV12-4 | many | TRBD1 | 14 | TGTGCCAGCAGGGCTCAGGGGGCTAGTACTGAAGCTTTCTTT | CASRAQGASTEAFF
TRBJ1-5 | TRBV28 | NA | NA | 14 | TGTGCCACGGGCGGGGAAAGGGGCAATCAGCCCCAGCATTTT | CATGGERGNQPQHF
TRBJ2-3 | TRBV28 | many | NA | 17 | TGTGCCAGCAGTTCTAACTATGGAACCCAACGCACAGATACGCAGTATTTT | CASSSNYGTQRTDTQYF
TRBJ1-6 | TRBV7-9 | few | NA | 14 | TGTGCCAGCAGCTTATTTGTAGGCCAATCACCCCTCCACTTT | CASSLFVGQSPLHF
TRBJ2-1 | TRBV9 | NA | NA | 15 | TGTGCCAGCAGCGTAGCACAGGTTTCCTACAATGAGCAGTTCTTC | CASSVAQVSYNEQFF
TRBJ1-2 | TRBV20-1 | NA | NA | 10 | TGCAGTGCTAGAGCGGGGGGCTACACCTTC | CSARAGGYTF
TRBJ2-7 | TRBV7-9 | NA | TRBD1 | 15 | TGTGCCAGCAGCAAGGGACAGGGCGCCATCTACGAGCAGTACTTC | CASSKGQGAIYEQYF
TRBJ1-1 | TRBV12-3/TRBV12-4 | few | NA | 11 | TGTGCCAGCGGGTCCATAACCGAAGCTTTCTTT | CASGSITEAFF
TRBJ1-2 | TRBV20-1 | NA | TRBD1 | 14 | TGCAGTGCTTATTCTCCGGGACAGGGGTCTGGCTACACCTTC | CSAYSPGQGSGYTF